Below are 13 T cell receptor beta chains sequenced from a single sample in a study of read filtering for tumor transcriptome and immune sequencing. This library used around 400 ng RNA and molecular barcoded adaptors spanning alpha/delta and beta/gamma chains. TCRdb re-called the reads with MiXCR, one entry per CDR3 protein. The table lists 25,000 to 35,000 distinct CDR3 sequences, about 18% of them singletons. What was sequenced was a population of CD138-negative cells sorted from bone marrow. The receptors were sampled from a donor aged 40 or older with multiple myeloma.

This clonotype was detected many times. The rearrangement uses TRBV12-5 and TRBJ2-1, with D uncertain. The CDR3 has 14 amino acids. Per the germline V gene, CDR1 is LGHNT and CDR2 is FRNRAP. Deletions cut 1 base from V and 2 bases from J, with 6 bases between. CDR3 sequence (DNA): TGTGCTAGTGGTTTGGGGGCGGCCTACAATGAGCAGTTCTTC. Its translation is CASGLGAAYNEQFF.

In this sample, this clonotype turned up many times. The CDR3 DNA reads TGCAGTGCTAGAGATAGACTAGCGGGATCGACCTCCTACAATGAGCAGTTCTTC. Protein sequence: CSARDRLAGSTSYNEQFF. This chain connects TRBV20-1 to TRBJ2-1; 11 nucleotides match TRBD2. V trimming: 0 bases; J trimming: 0 bases; junction bases outside the gene matches: 7. The CDR3 runs to 18 residues. Germline loops: CDR1 DFQATT, CDR2 SNEGSKA (reference sequence).

This clonotype came up many times. This chain joins TRBV20-1 and TRBJ1-1; 9 nucleotides match TRBD1. Germline V lookup: CDR1 DFQATT, CDR2 SNEGSKA (reference sequence). The J segment lost 5 bases and the V segment lost 5 bases, leaving 6 bases of the junction unmatched. This CDR3 has 13 amino acids. The CDR3 loop reads CSAGTGRGTEAFF. CDR3 DNA: TGCAGTGCTGGGACAGGGAGGGGAACTGAAGCTTTCTTT.

CDR3 sequence: CASSPGTSLSTGELFF. In DNA form, the CDR3 reads TGTGCCAGCTCACCGGGGACGTCCTTGAGCACCGGGGAGCTGTTTTTT. This chain joins TRBV18 and TRBJ2-2; D possibly matches TRBD1 or TRBD2 (5 bases each). With 3 bases removed from V and 4 bases from J, the gap between germline ends came to 15 bases. Germline CDR1 KGHSH, CDR2 LQKENI. This CDR3 is built from 16 residues.

In the case of this clonotype: A much larger clone differs from this one at a single base, so this may be a read error. The J gene is TRBJ2-3, the V gene TRBV19; D unresolved. Looked up from germline, CDR1 is LNHDA and CDR2 is SQIVND (reference sequence). V lost 7 bases and J 4 bases, leaving 12 bases between the germline ends. This CDR3 is built from 13 residues. The CDR3 DNA sequence: TGTGCCAGTAAGGCAGATCCGTCAGATACGCAGTATTTT. It yields the protein CASKADPSDTQYF.

This clonotype was seen repeatedly, ten times or more. The chain carries TRBV29-1 and TRBJ2-5, with TRBD2 matching over 7 bases. J was trimmed by 5 bases and V by 4 bases; bases with no gene match: 4. This CDR3 comprises 12 residues. The germline gives CDR1 SQVTM, CDR2 ANQGSEA. CDR3 region: CSVAAGKETQYF. CDR3 DNA sequence: TGCAGCGTTGCAGCGGGGAAGGAGACCCAGTACTTC.

This clonotype was observed many times. This chain uses TRBV24-1 with TRBJ1-2; TRBD1 aligns across 8 bases. Germline assignment: CDR1 KGHDR and CDR2 SFDVKD. J was trimmed by 6 bases and V by 3 bases; bases with no gene match: 8. The CDR3 covers 15 residues. The CDR3 DNA reads as TGTGCCACCAGTGATCCGGGACAGGCGGGAGATGGCTACACCTTC. Its translation: CATSDPGQAGDGYTF.

This clonotype was recorded at least ten times. The chain joins TRBV18 to TRBJ1-1; D unclear. The germline V and J ends were trimmed by 6 bases and 3 bases, with 14 bases remaining between them. CDR1 and CDR2 (germline): KGHSH, LQKENI. This CDR3 is 14 amino acids long. The CDR3 region is CASSIRTLDTEAFF. CDR3 nucleotides: TGTGCCAGCTCGATCAGGACTCTGGACACTGAAGCTTTCTTT.

By sample share, this clonotype is medium-sized. V and J are TRBV19 and TRBJ2-1; D unclear. From germline, CDR1 is LNHDA and CDR2 SQIVND (reference sequence). The V end lost 5 bases, the J end lost 4 bases, and 15 bases lay between the germline ends. The CDR3 is made up of 15 amino acids. CDR3 nucleotides: TGTGCCAGTAGTTCGTGGGCAGCATCATACAATGAGCAGTTCTTC. Its translation: CASSSWAASYNEQFF.

There are many counts of this clonotype. In nucleotides, the CDR3 is TGTGCCAGCAGCCGTCCCGGGAGCACCGGGGAGCTGTTTTTT. Protein product: CASSRPGSTGELFF. The chain joins TRBV6-5 to TRBJ2-2; D is possibly TRBD2 (6 bases). CDR3 length: 14 amino acids. Germline values: CDR1 MNHEY, CDR2 SVGAGI. The V end was cut by 6 bases, the J end by 4 bases, with 12 bases between.

Concerning this clonotype: A much more abundant neighbour one base away suggests this may be a read error. The CDR3 does not end in the conserved phenylalanine or tryptophan, so this is likely a read error. CDR3 bases: TGTGCCAGCAGCGCAACTAAGGGGCAGGCGTGTGAGCAGTTCCTC. Translation: CASSATKGQACEQFL. The chain links TRBV7-2 to TRBJ2-1; D might be TRBD1 (5 bases). The germline V gene has CDR1 SGHTA and CDR2 FQGNSA. The CDR3 is made up of 15 amino acids. Trimming pared 5 bases from V and 9 bases from J, leaving 20 bases between.

This clonotype was found a few times. The rearrangement joins TRBV20-1 to TRBJ1-2, with 10 bases aligning to TRBD1. The ends lost 0 bases at V and 0 bases at J; junction bases unmatched: 4. Germline loops: CDR1 DFQATT, CDR2 SNEGSKA (reference sequence). The CDR3 consists of 16 residues. CDR3 residues: CSARETGGPPNYGYTF. For the CDR3, the DNA is TGCAGTGCTAGAGAGACAGGGGGCCCCCCTAACTATGGCTACACCTTC.

This clonotype was detected ten times or more. The gene calls are TRBV5-5 and TRBJ2-5; 9 bases line up with TRBD1. Germline V lookup: CDR1 SGHKS, CDR2 YYEKEE (reference sequence). This CDR3 has 14 amino acids. V dropped 7 bases and J dropped 4; count of bases not matched to a gene: 8. CDR3 DNA: TGTGCCAGCCGAACCCGGGGACAGGGAGAGACCCAGTACTTC. Its translation is CASRTRGQGETQYF.